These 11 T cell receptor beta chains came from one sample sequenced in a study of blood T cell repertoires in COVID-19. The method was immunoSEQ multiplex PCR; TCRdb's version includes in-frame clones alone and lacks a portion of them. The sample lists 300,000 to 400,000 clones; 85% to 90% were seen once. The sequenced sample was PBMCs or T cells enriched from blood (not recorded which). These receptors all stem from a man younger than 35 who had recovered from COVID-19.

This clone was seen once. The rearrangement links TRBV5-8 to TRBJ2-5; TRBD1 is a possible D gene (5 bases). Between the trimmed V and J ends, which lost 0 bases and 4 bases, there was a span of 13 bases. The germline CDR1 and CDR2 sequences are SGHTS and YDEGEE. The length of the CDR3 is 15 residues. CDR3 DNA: TGTGCCAGCAGCTTGGGGGTCAGGGAAGTAGAGACCCAGTACTTC. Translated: CASSLGVREVETQYF.

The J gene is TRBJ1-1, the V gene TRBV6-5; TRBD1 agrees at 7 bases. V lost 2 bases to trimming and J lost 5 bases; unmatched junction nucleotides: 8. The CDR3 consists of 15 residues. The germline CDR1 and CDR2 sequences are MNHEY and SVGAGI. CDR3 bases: TGTGCCAGCAGTTACCCAGGGGGTATAGGAACTGAAGCTTTCTTT. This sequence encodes CASSYPGGIGTEAFF.

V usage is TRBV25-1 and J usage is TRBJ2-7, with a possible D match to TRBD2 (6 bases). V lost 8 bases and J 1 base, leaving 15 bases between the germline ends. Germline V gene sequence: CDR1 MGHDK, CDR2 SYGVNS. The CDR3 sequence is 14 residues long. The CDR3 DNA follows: TGTGCCAGCCGGGGGTACCCGAGATCCTACGAGCAGTACTTC. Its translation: CASRGYPRSYEQYF.

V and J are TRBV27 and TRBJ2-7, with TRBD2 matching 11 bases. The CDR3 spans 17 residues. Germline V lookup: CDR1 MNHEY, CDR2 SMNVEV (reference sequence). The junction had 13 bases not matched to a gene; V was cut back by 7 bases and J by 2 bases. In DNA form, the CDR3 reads TGTGCCAGCAAGGGCACACGACTAGCGGGATCCCCCTACGAGCAGTACTTC. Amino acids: CASKGTRLAGSPYEQYF.

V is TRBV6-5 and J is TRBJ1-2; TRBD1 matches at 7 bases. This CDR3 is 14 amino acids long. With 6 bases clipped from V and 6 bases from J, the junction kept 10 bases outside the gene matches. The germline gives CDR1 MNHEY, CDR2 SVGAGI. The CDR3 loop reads CASSSGTAWDGYTF. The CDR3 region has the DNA TGTGCCAGCAGCTCAGGGACAGCTTGGGATGGCTACACCTTC.

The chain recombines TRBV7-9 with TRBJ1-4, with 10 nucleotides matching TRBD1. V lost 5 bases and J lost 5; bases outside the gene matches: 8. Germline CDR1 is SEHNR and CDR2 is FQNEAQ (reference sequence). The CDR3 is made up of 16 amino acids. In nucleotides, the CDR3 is TGTGCCAGCAGCCTCCGGACAGGGGGTCTAAATGAAAAACTGTTTTTT. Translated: CASSLRTGGLNEKLFF.

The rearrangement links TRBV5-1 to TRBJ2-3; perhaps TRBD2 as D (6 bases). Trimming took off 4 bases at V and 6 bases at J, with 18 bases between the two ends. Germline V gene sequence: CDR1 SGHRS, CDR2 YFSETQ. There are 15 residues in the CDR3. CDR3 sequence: CASSRSGGVVDTQYF. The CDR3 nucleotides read TGCGCCAGCAGCCGATCGGGCGGGGTGGTGGATACGCAGTATTTT. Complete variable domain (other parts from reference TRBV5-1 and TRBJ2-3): KAGVTQTPRYLIKTRGQQVTLSCSPISGHRSVSWYQQTPGQGLQFLFEYFSETQRNKGNFPGRFSGRQFSNSRSEMNVSTLELGDSALYLCASSRSGGVVDTQYFGPGTRLTVL.

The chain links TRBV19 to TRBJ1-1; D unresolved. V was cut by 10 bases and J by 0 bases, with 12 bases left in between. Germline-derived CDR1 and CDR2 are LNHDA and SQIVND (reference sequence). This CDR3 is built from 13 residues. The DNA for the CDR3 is TGTGCCACTAAGATCGGGGTGAACACTGAAGCTTTCTTT. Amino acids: CATKIGVNTEAFF. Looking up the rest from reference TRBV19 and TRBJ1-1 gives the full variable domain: DGGITQSPKYLFRKEGQNVTLSCEQNLNHDAMYWYRQDPGQGLRLIYYSQIVNDFQKGDIAEGYSVSREKKESFPLTVTSAQKNPTAFYLCATKIGVNTEAFFGQGTRLTVV.

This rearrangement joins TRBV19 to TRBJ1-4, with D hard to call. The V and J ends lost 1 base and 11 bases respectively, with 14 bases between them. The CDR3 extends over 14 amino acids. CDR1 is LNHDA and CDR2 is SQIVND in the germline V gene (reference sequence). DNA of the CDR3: TGTGCCAGTAGTATAGCCGGCCCAGAGAGGAAACTGTTTTTT. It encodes CASSIAGPERKLFF.

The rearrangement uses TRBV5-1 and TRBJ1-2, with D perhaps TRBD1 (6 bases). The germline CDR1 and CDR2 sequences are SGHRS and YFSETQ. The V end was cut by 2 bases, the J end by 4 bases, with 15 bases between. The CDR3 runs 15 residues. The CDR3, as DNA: TGCGCCAGCAGCTTCACCAGGGGTATCGCCTATGGCTACACCTTC. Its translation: CASSFTRGIAYGYTF.

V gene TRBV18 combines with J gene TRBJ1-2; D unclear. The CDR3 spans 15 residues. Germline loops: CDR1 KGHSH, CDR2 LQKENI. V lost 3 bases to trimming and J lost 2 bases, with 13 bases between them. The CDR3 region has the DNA TGTGCCAGCTCACCTCAGAGGCAGTCCAACTATGGCTACACCTTC. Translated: CASSPQRQSNYGYTF.